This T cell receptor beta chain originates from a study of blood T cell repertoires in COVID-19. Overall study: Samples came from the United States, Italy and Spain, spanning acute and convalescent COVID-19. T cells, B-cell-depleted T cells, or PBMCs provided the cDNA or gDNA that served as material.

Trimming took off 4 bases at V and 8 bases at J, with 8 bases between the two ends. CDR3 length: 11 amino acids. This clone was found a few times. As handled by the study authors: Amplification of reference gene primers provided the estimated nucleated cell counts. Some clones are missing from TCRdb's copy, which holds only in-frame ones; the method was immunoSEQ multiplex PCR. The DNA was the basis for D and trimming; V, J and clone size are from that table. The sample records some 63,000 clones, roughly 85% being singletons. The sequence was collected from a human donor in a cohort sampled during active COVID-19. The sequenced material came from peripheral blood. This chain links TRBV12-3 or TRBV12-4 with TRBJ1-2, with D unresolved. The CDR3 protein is CASSSGLGYTF. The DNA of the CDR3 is TGTGCCAGCAGTTCCGGTCTGGGCTACACCTTC.